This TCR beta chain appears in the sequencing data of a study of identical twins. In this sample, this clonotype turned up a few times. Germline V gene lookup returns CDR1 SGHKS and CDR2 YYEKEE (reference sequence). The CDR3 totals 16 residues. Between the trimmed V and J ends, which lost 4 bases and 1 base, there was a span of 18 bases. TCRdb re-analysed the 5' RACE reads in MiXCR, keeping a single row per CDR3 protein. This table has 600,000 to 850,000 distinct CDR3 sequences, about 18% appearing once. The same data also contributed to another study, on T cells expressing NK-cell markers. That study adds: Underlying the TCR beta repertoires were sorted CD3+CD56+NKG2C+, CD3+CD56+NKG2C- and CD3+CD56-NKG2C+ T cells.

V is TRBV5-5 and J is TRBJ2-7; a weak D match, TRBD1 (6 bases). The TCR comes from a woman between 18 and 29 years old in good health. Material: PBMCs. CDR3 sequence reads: CASSHRIDRTSYEQYF. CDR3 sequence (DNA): TGTGCCAGCAGCCATAGAATAGACAGGACATCCTACGAGCAGTACTTC.